This T cell receptor (beta chain) originates from a study of blood T cell repertoires in COVID-19. TCRdb's table, derived via immunoSEQ multiplex PCR, lists solely in-frame clones and lacks some. The repertoire holds about 270,000 clones, with around nine tenths as singletons. Each participant's cohort was designated according to participant-reported clinical history. Symptom resolution, clearance, or two negative PCRs marked the recovered donors of Cohort 3. The CDR3 has 10 amino acids. Germline lookup yields CDR1 DFQATT and CDR2 SNEGSKA (reference sequence). V trimming: 6 bases; J trimming: 10 bases; junction bases outside the gene matches: 3.

V is TRBV20-1 and J is TRBJ2-1, with 7 bases matching TRBD1. The sequenced sample was PBMCs or T cells enriched from blood (not recorded which). The clonotype comes from a woman in her sixties who had recovered from COVID-19. This CDR3 is CSAGDREQFF. Here the CDR3 DNA reads TGCAGTGCCGGGGACAGAGAGCAGTTCTTC.